This T cell receptor beta chain was captured by sequencing in a study of cytomegalovirus exposure and HLA in healthy donors. Findings and limits, study-wide: Indistinguishable V segments such as TRBV6-2 and TRBV6-3 were excluded. Most CMV-associated TCR beta chains appeared HLA-restricted in a later analysis. In an earlier analysis, about 87% or about 30%: the productive usage of most TCR beta V segments.

In regard to this clone: Antigen: not known.

Both 60 Vbeta primers and 13 Jbeta primers went into the PCR. Original analysis: A later analysis tallied 80 million to 100 million unique TCR beta chains, roughly 11 million of them shared. TCRdb's copy holds only in-frame clones and misses some; the assay was immunoSEQ multiplex PCR. V, J and clone size are taken as reported in that table, and D and trimming were inferred from the DNA itself. The sample lists some 80,000 clones, around 82% occurring once. Germline CDR1 is SNHLY and CDR2 is FYNNEI. CDR3 length equals 16 residues. With 5 bases clipped from V and 1 base from J, the junction kept 7 bases outside the gene matches.

The sequenced sample was PBMCs. The TCR was taken from a middle-aged man in good health and CMV-seronegative. This sequence joins TRBV2 and TRBJ2-2; 7 nucleotides line up with TRBD2. CDR3 amino acids: CASSSQGLKNTGELFF. CDR3 in DNA: TGTGCCAGCAGTAGTCAGGGACTAAAGAACACCGGGGAGCTGTTTTTT.